Below, 16 T cell receptor beta chains from the same sample are listed, as sequenced in a study of blood T cell repertoires in COVID-19. The table came from immunoSEQ multiplex PCR; TCRdb's copy has only in-frame clones and leaves some out. The sample includes approximately 300,000 clones, approximately 91% of them seen just once. The sample comprised PBMCs or T cells enriched from blood (not recorded which). These receptors originate from a man in his 60s who had recovered from COVID-19.

This chain uses TRBV18 with TRBJ1-2, with 7 bases identical to TRBD1. Germline V CDR1 and CDR2: KGHSH, LQKENI. The trim removed 4 bases at V and 4 bases at J, leaving 9 bases unmatched. CDR3 length: 15 residues. CDR3: CASSLNSGTVYGYTF. The CDR3 bases are TGTGCCAGCTCACTGAATTCCGGGACAGTCTATGGCTACACCTTC.

A single count supports this clone. J is TRBJ2-7 and V is TRBV5-1, with D perhaps matching TRBD1 (6 bases). The CDR3 extends over 15 amino acids. The germline V and J ends were trimmed by 4 bases and 2 bases, with 16 bases remaining between them. Germline assignment: CDR1 SGHRS and CDR2 YFSETQ. The CDR3 reads CASSKGQSLTYEQYF. The CDR3 DNA is TGCGCCAGCAGCAAAGGACAGTCGCTTACCTACGAGCAGTACTTC.

This clone was found a few times. This rearrangement joins TRBV12-3 or TRBV12-4 to TRBJ1-1; D gene unclear. The CDR3 is 13 residues long. Trimming stripped 0 bases from V and 3 bases from J, with 5 bases between. The CDR3 sequence: CASSLAQYTEAFF. The CDR3 DNA reads TGTGCCAGCAGTTTAGCGCAGTACACTGAAGCTTTCTTT.

The chain has TRBV19 and TRBJ1-6; TRBD1 is a possible D gene (6 bases). CDR1 and CDR2 (germline): LNHDA, SQIVND (reference sequence). V was shortened by 4 bases and J by 9 bases, with 13 bases between the two germline ends. The CDR3 is 14 amino acids. CDR3 loop: CASSTTGWGSPLHF. The CDR3 region has the DNA TGTGCCAGTAGTACCACAGGGTGGGGTTCACCCCTCCACTTT.

This clone was observed once. The DNA for the CDR3 is TGCAGCGTTGAGAGGGCAGGGGGCATCGAAGGGTATGGCTACACCTTC. Encoded protein: CSVERAGGIEGYGYTF. The V call is TRBV29-1, the J call TRBJ1-2, with TRBD1 identical over 8 bases. CDR1 is SQVTM, CDR2 ANQGSEA, per germline. The CDR3 consists of 16 residues. V trimming: 3 bases; J trimming: 5 bases; junction bases outside the gene matches: 14.

The V gene is TRBV10-1, the J gene TRBJ2-7; 7 bases fit TRBD1. Per the germline V gene, CDR1 is WNHNN and CDR2 is SYGVQD (reference sequence). CDR3 length: 12 amino acids. With V trimmed by 10 bases and J by 3 bases, 6 bases remained unmatched. The CDR3 is CATRDSLYEQYF. The CDR3 nucleotides read TGCGCCACCCGGGACAGCCTCTACGAGCAGTACTTC.

The chain couples TRBV18 to TRBJ1-1; 9 bases fit TRBD1. Trimming at V came to 3 bases and at J to 0 bases, leaving 2 bases not matched to a gene. This CDR3 region has 15 residues. CDR1 and CDR2 (germline): KGHSH, LQKENI. The CDR3 loop reads CASSPDRGLNTEAFF. The CDR3 region has the DNA TGTGCCAGCTCACCGGACAGGGGATTGAACACTGAAGCTTTCTTT.

This clone was seen a few times. V usage is TRBV7-3 and J usage is TRBJ1-1; 7 nucleotides line up with TRBD1. The CDR3 has 15 amino acids. CDR1 and CDR2 (germline): SGHTA, FQGTGA. Trimming cost V 3 bases and J 2 bases; bases outside gene matches: 6. The CDR3 DNA follows: TGTGCCAGCAGCTTTGGGGGGACAGATAACACTGAAGCTTTCTTT. It yields the protein CASSFGGTDNTEAFF.

The chain links TRBV6-5 to TRBJ1-4, with D unclear. Trimming removed 5 bases from V and 8 bases from J, with 12 bases in between. CDR1 MNHEY and CDR2 SVGAGI come from the germline V gene. This CDR3 comprises 13 residues. The CDR3 DNA reads as TGTGCCAGCAGTAGAGCCCGTCCGGAAAAACTGTTTTTT. Amino acid sequence: CASSRARPEKLFF.

The chain is built from TRBV10-3 and TRBJ2-7; TRBD2 matches at 11 bases. Per germline, CDR1 ENHRY and CDR2 SYGVKD. The CDR3 is made up of 14 amino acids. Trimming at V came to 6 bases and at J to 4 bases, leaving 5 bases not matched to a gene. CDR3 sequence (DNA): TGTGCCATCAGGCAGGGGACTAGCGGATACGAGCAGTACTTC. This encodes CAIRQGTSGYEQYF.

CDR3 nucleotide sequence: TGTGCCAGCAGCGCCAACCCTTATTCTAGCGGATTCAACTCCTACGAGCAGTACTTC. It specifies CASSANPYSSGFNSYEQYF. This rearrangement joins TRBV9 to TRBJ2-7; 7 bases are a match to TRBD2. The V segment lost 3 bases and the J segment 0 bases; nucleotides outside the gene matches: 18. Germline CDR1 SGDLS, CDR2 YYNGEE. This CDR3 spans 19 amino acids.

V and J are TRBV28 and TRBJ1-6; 7 nucleotides align to TRBD1. Per the germline V gene, CDR1 is MDHEN and CDR2 is SYDVKM. V lost 8 bases to trimming and J lost 5 bases; unmatched junction nucleotides: 9. This CDR3 is 15 amino acids long. The CDR3 sequence: CASEVGGQNNSPLHF. The CDR3 coding sequence is TGTGCCAGCGAAGTAGGGGGACAGAATAATTCACCCCTCCACTTT.

Details on this clone: Different DNA sequences within this sample yield the same CDR3. The V gene is TRBV27, the J gene TRBJ2-1, with 10 bases matching TRBD1. V dropped 6 bases and J dropped 7; count of bases not matched to a gene: 6. This CDR3 has 14 amino acids. Germline V gene data show CDR1 as MNHEY and CDR2 as SMNVEV (reference sequence). CDR3 loop: CASSLRDRGNEQFF. The CDR3 region has the DNA TGTGCCAGCAGCCTCCGGGACAGGGGTAATGAGCAGTTCTTC.

CDR3 nucleotides: TGTGCCAGCAGTCAAAGGACAGGCGGTGGCTACACCTTC. Its protein product is CASSQRTGGGYTF. The chain recombines TRBV6-2 or TRBV6-3 with TRBJ1-2; 7 nucleotides agree with TRBD1. The junction had 7 bases not matched to a gene; V was cut back by 5 bases and J by 7 bases. The germline gives CDR1 MNHEY, CDR2 SVGEGT. The CDR3 loop spans 13 amino acids.

J is TRBJ1-1 and V is TRBV18, with 7 bases lining up with TRBD1. V lost 6 bases and J lost 0; bases outside the gene matches: 13. In germline, CDR1 is KGHSH, CDR2 LQKENI. The CDR3 sequence is 17 residues long. This CDR3 reads CASSLNSGGDLNTEAFF. For the CDR3, the DNA is TGTGCCAGCTCGCTAAACTCAGGGGGAGATTTGAACACTGAAGCTTTCTTT.

The chain recombines TRBV3-1 (or the pseudogene TRBV3-2) with TRBJ2-2, with 13 bases lining up with TRBD2. Germline V lookup: CDR1 LGHDT, CDR2 YNNKEL (reference sequence). This CDR3 comprises 16 residues. With V trimmed by 6 bases and J by 7 bases, 8 bases remained unmatched. The chain's CDR3 is CASSPGLAGVVGELFF. In DNA form, the CDR3 reads TGTGCCAGCAGTCCAGGACTAGCGGGAGTCGTCGGGGAGCTGTTTTTT.